This T cell receptor beta chain came from a study of tumor and adjacent non-tumor tissue in lung cancer. Turning to the study itself: Aged about 30 to 76 years, patients included roughly 10 men and 5 women with stage I to III disease. Samples averaged about 4.17 million productive TCRbeta reads each. General observations from the study: TCR diversity was significantly greater in tumor than normal lung tissue.

Turning to this clonotype: Antigen specificity is unknown.

Per germline, CDR1 MNHEY and CDR2 SVGEGT. This CDR3 spans 17 amino acids. V was cut by 5 bases and J by 10 bases, with 30 bases left in between. Three rounds of nested PCR, following a modified ARM-PCR protocol, produced the TCRbeta library. MiXCR, run by TCRdb on the multiplex PCR reads, gives a single entry per CDR3 protein. The table records under 95,000 distinct CDR3 sequences, approximately 65% of them present only once. No cell sorting was done before RNA was extracted from the tissue. The chain is built from TRBV6-2 or TRBV6-3 and TRBJ2-7; the D gene is possibly TRBD2 (6 bases). The clonotype originates from a man in his sixties with non-small cell lung cancer. Specimen: lung tumor tissue. The CDR3 DNA is TGTGCCAGCAGTCGCCCCGGCTCACTAGCCTCTGGCGATGATCAGTACTTC. Protein: CASSRPGSLASGDDQYF.